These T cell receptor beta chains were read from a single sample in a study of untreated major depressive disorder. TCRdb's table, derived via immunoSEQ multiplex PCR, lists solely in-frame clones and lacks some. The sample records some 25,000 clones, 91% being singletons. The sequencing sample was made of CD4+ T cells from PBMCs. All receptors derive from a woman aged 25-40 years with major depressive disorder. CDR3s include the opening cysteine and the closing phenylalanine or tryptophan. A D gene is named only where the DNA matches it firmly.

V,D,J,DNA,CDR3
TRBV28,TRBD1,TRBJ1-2,TGTGCCAGCAGTTTAGGGGGACAGGGCAGGTATGGCTACACCTTC,CASSLGGQGRYGYTF
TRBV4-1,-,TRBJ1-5,TGCGCCAGCAGCCAATTGGGGGCGGGGAATCAGCCCCAGCATTTT,CASSQLGAGNQPQHF
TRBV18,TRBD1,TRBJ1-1,TGTGCCAGCTCACCCCAGGGGGGCTTGTTAGAAGCTTTCTTT,CASSPQGGLLEAFF
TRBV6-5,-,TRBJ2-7,TGTGCCAGCAGTTCCCTCTACGAGCAGTACTTC,CASSSLYEQYF
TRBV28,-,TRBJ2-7,TGTGCCAGCAGTTCAGGGAGCTCCTACGAGCAGTACTTC,CASSSGSSYEQYF
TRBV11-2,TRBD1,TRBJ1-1,TGTGCCAGCAGCTTGCTGGTGGGACAGGGCCGGACTGAAGCTTTCTTT,CASSLLVGQGRTEAFF
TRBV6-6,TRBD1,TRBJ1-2,TGTGCCAGCACCGAGGGAGGACAGGGGATCTATGGCTACACCTTC,CASTEGGQGIYGYTF
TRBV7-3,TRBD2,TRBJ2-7,TGTGCCAGCAGCTTGGGGCTAGCGGGAGGGGAGCAGTACTTC,CASSLGLAGGEQYF
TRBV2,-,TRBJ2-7,TGTGCCAGCAGTGGACGGACAGGACTATTCTACGAGCAGTACTTC,CASSGRTGLFYEQYF
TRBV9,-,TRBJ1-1,TGTGCCAGCAGCGTAGAAAACACTGAAGCTTTCTTT,CASSVENTEAFF
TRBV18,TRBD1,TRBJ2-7,TGTGCCAGCTCAAAGGGGGAGACAGGGCTTGAGCAGTACTTC,CASSKGETGLEQYF
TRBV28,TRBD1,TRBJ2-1,TGTGCCAGCAGTGGTTCCGGGACAGGGGAAAATGAGCAGTTCTTC,CASSGSGTGENEQFF
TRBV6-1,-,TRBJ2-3,TGTGCCAGCTTAAGGGAGCCGGCGGATACGCAGTATTTT,CASLREPADTQYF
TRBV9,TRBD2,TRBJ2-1,TGTGCCAGCAGCGTTGAGCAGCGGGAGGGGGATGAGCAGTTCTTC,CASSVEQREGDEQFF
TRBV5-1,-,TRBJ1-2,TGCGCCAGCAGCTTGGTTCCGGGGGTCAGGGGCTACACCTTC,CASSLVPGVRGYTF
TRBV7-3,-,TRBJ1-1,TGTGCCAGCAGCTTAAATCCGGGGAACACTGAAGCTTTCTTT,CASSLNPGNTEAFF
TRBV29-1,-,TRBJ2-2,TGCAGCGCAATCCGAGAGGGGTACACCGGGGAGCTGTTTTTT,CSAIREGYTGELFF